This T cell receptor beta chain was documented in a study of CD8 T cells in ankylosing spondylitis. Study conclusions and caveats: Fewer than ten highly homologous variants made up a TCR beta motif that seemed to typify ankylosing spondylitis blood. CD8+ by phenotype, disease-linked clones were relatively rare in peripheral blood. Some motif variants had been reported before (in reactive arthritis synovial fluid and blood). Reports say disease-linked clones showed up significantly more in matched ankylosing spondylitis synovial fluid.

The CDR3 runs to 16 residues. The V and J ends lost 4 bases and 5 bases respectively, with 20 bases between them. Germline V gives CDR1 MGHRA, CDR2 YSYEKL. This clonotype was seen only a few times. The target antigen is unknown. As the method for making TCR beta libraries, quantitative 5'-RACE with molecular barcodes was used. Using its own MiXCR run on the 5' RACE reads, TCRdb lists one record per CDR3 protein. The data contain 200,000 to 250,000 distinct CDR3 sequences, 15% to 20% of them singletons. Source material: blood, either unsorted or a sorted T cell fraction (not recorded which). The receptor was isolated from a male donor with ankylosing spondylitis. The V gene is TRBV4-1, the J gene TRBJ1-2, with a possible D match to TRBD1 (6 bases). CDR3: CASSPPGQASGYGYTF. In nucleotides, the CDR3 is TGCGCCAGCAGCCCCCCGGGACAAGCCTCGGGGTATGGCTACACCTTC.